The sequence of this T cell receptor beta chain was determined in a study of blood T cells in healthy people across ages. A sample-barcoded 5' primer and a J-beta primer mix were used in a second PCR of about 7 to 11 cycles. Each cDNA molecule, via a template-switch adaptor with 12 random nucleotides, was tagged. All samples gave at least 2.5 million CDR3-containing paired-end reads. MiXCR, run by TCRdb on the 5' RACE reads, gives a single entry per CDR3 protein. The table includes 580,000 or so distinct CDR3 sequences, 40% to 50% detected once. With respect to this clonotype: The antigen is unknown. A much bigger clone sits one base away, suggesting this may be a read error.

Notes on the study in general: Older age went with lower TCR beta diversity per million T cells, in a roughly linear way. Naive T cell percentage strongly correlated with TCR beta diversity.

Germline CDR1 and CDR2: SEHNR and FQNEAQ (reference sequence). The CDR3 length is 13 residues. Input material: blood. This TCR was sampled from a man at least 80 years old in good health. This sequence joins TRBV7-9 and TRBJ1-1; weak D call: TRBD1 (5 bases). CDR3 sequence reads: CSSSSQGSAEAFF. CDR3 nucleotides: TGTTCCAGCAGCTCCCAGGGTTCCGCTGAAGCTTTCTTT.